This TCR beta chain was recorded in a study of blood T cell repertoires in COVID-19. Across the study: Sources were T cells, B-cell-depleted T cells, or PBMCs; the material itself was cDNA or gDNA.

In the original processing: Amplification from reference gene primers served as the basis for estimated nucleated cell counts. TCRdb's copy holds only in-frame clones and misses some; the assay was immunoSEQ multiplex PCR. From that table come the V and J calls and clone size; the DNA was used to work out D and trimming. This sample has some 150,000 clones, with 80% to 90% found just once. Source material: peripheral blood. This clonotype was sampled from a woman in her sixties with COVID-19, enrolled during active disease.

CDR3 in amino acids: CASSDEGQTGNTIYF. CDR3 nucleotide sequence: TGTGCCAGCAGTGACGAGGGCCAGACTGGAAACACCATATATTTT. The rearrangement links TRBV2 to TRBJ1-3; no clear D gene. The CDR3 spans 15 residues. Germline V lookup: CDR1 SNHLY, CDR2 FYNNEI. Deletions cut 3 bases from V and 2 bases from J, with 11 bases between.